These 10 T cell receptor beta chains share one sample of origin, sequenced in a study of control samples from healthy donors and cancer patients. Clones were sequenced by immunoSEQ multiplex PCR, and TCRdb holds only the in-frame ones, with some missing. This table holds roughly 100,000 clones, around nine tenths found once. Sequencing was done on a sample of PBMCs. The receptors stem from a man in his sixties with lung cancer.

Written as DNA, the CDR3 is TGTGCCAGCAGCATTCCCCCGGACGAGCAGTACGTC. Translated, it gives CASSIPPDEQYV. V and J are TRBV21-1 and TRBJ2-7; TRBD2 is the table's D call and was not checked against the DNA. TRBV21-1 is classified as a pseudogene. There are 12 residues in the CDR3.

The chain carries TRBV12-3 or TRBV12-4 and TRBJ1-2; 8 bases match TRBD1. The CDR3 loop spans 13 amino acids. The V gene end was trimmed by 5 bases and the J gene end by 8 bases; junction bases not matched to a gene: 7. The CDR3 coding sequence is TGTGCCAGCAGTCTCTCGACAGGGGACGGCTACACCTTC. Protein: CASSLSTGDGYTF.

The chain combines TRBV30 with TRBJ1-3, with D perhaps TRBD1 (5 bases). V was cut by 2 bases and J by 0 bases, with 11 bases left in between. CDR3 length: 15 residues. Germline V gene data show CDR1 as GTSNPN and CDR2 as SVGIG (reference sequence). The CDR3: CAWSLQVLSGNTIYF. DNA of the CDR3: TGTGCCTGGAGTTTACAGGTGCTCTCTGGAAACACCATATATTTT.

The gene calls are TRBV7-3 and TRBJ1-1; 9 positions match TRBD1. Trimming took 0 bases from V and 7 from J; bases not matched to a gene: 9. Looked up from germline, CDR1 is SGHTA and CDR2 is FQGTGA. This CDR3 spans 16 amino acids. The CDR3 DNA reads as TGTGCCAGCAGCTTAACGGCCCCGGGACAGGGCCATGAAGCTTTCTTT. Translated: CASSLTAPGQGHEAFF.

The chain combines TRBV9 with TRBJ2-7; D not resolved. CDR3 size: 15 residues. Germline V CDR1 and CDR2: SGDLS, YYNGEE. Trimming removed 3 bases at V and 1 base at J, with 14 bases between. The CDR3 region is CASSAPSTVSYEQYV. In nucleotides, the CDR3 is TGTGCCAGCAGCGCCCCTTCAACGGTATCCTACGAGCAGTACGTC.

The chain links TRBV27 to TRBJ1-2, with 9 bases identical to TRBD1. The V gene's germline CDR1 is MNHEY and CDR2 SMNVEV (reference sequence). V dropped 3 bases and J dropped 4; count of bases not matched to a gene: 6. The CDR3 runs to 15 residues. CDR3 sequence (DNA): TGTGCCAGCAGTTTGACAGGGGGGATTGGCTATGGCTACACCTTC. Residues: CASSLTGGIGYGYTF.

V and J are TRBV3-1 (or the pseudogene TRBV3-2) and TRBJ1-1, with D possibly matching TRBD1 (6 bases). The CDR3 runs to 12 residues. V was trimmed by 4 bases and J by 7 bases, leaving 10 bases between them. Germline V CDR1 and CDR2: LGHDT, YNNKEL (reference sequence). Here the CDR3 reads CASSRGQHEAFF. DNA for the CDR3: TGTGCCAGCAGCCGTGGACAGCATGAAGCTTTCTTT.

V is TRBV10-3 and J is TRBJ1-4; 12 bases fit TRBD1. The CDR3 spans 15 residues. Per the germline V gene, CDR1 is ENHRY and CDR2 is SYGVKD. Unmatched junction bases numbered 4, after V lost 6 bases and J lost 5 bases. Written as DNA, the CDR3 is TGTGCCATCAGGGGACAGGGGGCTCAAAATGAAAAACTGTTTTTT. Its protein is CAIRGQGAQNEKLFF.

This clone appeared once. This chain connects TRBV5-1 to TRBJ2-2, with unresolved D. The CDR3 sequence is 15 residues long. Per the germline V gene, CDR1 is SGHRS and CDR2 is YFSETQ. Trimming took off 0 bases at V and 0 bases at J, with 6 bases between the two ends. The CDR3 coding sequence is TGCGCCAGCAGCTTGGACACACCGAACACCGGGGAGCTGTTTTTT. Its translation: CASSLDTPNTGELFF.

The chain uses TRBV10-3 and TRBJ2-1, with 12 bases matching TRBD2. Trimming at V came to 3 bases and at J to 6 bases, leaving 3 bases not matched to a gene. CDR1 ENHRY and CDR2 SYGVKD come from the germline V gene. This CDR3 is 15 amino acids long. DNA for the CDR3: TGTGCCATCAGTGATCCTAGCGGGGGGGCCAATGAGCAGTTCTTC. Translation gives CAISDPSGGANEQFF.